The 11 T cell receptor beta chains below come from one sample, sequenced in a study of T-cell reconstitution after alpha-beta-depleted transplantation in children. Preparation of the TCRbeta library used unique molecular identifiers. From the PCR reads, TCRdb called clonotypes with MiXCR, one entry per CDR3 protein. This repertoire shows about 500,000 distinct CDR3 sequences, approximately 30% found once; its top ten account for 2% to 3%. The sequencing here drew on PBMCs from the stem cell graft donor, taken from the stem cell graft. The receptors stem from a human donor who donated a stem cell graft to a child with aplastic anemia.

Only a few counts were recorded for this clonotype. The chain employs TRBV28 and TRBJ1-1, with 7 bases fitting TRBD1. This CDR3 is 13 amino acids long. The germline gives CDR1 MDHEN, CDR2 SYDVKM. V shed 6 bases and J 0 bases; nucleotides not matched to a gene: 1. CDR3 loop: CASRDRLNTEAFF. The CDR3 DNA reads TGTGCCAGCAGGGACAGGCTGAACACTGAAGCTTTCTTT. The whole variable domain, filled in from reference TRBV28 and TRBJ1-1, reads DVKVTQSSRYLVKRTGEKVFLECVQDMDHENMFWYRQDPGLGLRLIYFSYDVKMKEKGDIPEGYSVSREKKERFSLILESASTNQTSMYLCASRDRLNTEAFFGQGTRLTVV.

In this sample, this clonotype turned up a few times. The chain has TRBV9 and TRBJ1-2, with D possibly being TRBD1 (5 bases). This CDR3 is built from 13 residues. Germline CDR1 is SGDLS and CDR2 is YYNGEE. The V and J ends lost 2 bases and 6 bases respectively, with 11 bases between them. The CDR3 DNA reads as TGTGCCAGCAGCGTTTCCAGGGCGGATGGCTACACCTTC. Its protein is CASSVSRADGYTF.

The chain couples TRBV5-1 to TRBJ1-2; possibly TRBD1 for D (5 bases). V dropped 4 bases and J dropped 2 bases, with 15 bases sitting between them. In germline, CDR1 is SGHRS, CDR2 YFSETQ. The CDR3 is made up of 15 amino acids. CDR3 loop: CASSLTTVNNYGYTF. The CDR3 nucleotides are TGCGCCAGCAGCCTGACGACAGTAAACAACTATGGCTACACCTTC.

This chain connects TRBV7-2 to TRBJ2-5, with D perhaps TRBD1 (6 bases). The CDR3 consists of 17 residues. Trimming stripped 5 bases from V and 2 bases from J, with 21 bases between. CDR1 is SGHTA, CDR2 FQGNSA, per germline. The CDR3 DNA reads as TGTGCCAGCAGCCATTACAGGCGACAGGACCATCAAGAGACCCAGTACTTC. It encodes CASSHYRRQDHQETQYF.

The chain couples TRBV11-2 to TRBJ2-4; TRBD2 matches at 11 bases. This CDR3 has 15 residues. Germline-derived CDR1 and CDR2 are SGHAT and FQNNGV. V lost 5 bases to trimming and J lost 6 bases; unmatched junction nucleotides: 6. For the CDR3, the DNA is TGTGCCAGCAGCCGACTAGCGGGAAGGGGAAACATTCAGTACTTC. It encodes CASSRLAGRGNIQYF.

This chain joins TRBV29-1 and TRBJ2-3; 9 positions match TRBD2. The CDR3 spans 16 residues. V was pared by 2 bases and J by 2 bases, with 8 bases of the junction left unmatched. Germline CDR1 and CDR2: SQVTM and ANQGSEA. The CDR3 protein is CSVEPPTSGSTDTQYF. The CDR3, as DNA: TGCAGCGTTGAACCTCCGACTAGCGGCTCCACAGATACGCAGTATTTT.

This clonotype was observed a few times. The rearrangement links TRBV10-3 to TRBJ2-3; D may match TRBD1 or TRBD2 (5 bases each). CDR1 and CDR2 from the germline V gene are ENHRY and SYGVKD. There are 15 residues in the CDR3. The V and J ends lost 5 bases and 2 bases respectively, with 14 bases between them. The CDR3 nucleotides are TGTGCCATCAGTCCGACTGGGGGTTACACAGATACGCAGTATTTT. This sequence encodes CAISPTGGYTDTQYF.

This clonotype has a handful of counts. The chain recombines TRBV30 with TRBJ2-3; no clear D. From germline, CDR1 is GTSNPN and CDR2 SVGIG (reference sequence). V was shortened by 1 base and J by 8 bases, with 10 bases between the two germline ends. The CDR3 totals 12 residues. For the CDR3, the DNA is TGTGCCTGGAGTGGAGTCCTGTTTACGCAGTATTTT. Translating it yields CAWSGVLFTQYF.

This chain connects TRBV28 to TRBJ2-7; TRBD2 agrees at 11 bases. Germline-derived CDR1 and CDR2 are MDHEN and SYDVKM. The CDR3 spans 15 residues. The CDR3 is CVTQPSGRSAYEQYF. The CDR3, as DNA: TGTGTCACACAGCCTAGCGGGAGGTCCGCCTACGAGCAGTACTTC. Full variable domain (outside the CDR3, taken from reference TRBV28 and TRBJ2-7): DVKVTQSSRYLVKRTGEKVFLECVQDMDHENMFWYRQDPGLGLRLIYFSYDVKMKEKGDIPEGYSVSREKKERFSLILESASTNQTSMYLCVTQPSGRSAYEQYFGPGTRLTVT.

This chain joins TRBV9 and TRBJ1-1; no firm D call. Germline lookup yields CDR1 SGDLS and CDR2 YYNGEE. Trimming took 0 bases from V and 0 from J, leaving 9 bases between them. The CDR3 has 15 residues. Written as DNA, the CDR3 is TGTGCCAGCAGCGTAGCAAACAAGATGAACACTGAAGCTTTCTTT. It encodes CASSVANKMNTEAFF.

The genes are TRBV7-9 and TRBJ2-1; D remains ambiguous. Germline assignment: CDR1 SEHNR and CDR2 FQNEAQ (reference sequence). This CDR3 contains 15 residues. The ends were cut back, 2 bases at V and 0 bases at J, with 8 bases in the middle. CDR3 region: CASSLIRASYNEQFF. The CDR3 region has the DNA TGTGCCAGCAGCTTAATACGGGCCTCCTACAATGAGCAGTTCTTC.